These 20 T cell receptor beta chains originate from one sample sequenced in a study of T cells in Graves' hyperthyroidism and ophthalmopathy. Template material for amplifying TCR beta CDR3 regions consisted of RNA transcripts. The TCR CDR3 was amplified in a first-round RT-PCR using the HTBI primer set. MiXCR was run by TCRdb on the multiplex PCR reads, yielding one entry per CDR3 protein. This table has 490,000 or so distinct CDR3 sequences, about 20% appearing once. The sequencing input was blood. The receptor set was obtained from a woman between 65 and 79 years old with Graves' ophthalmopathy.

This clonotype was detected a few times. This chain connects TRBV11-2 to TRBJ2-5; TRBD2 agrees at 12 bases. Germline CDR1 SGHAT, CDR2 FQNNGV. The junction had 20 bases not matched to a gene; V was cut back by 5 bases and J by 4 bases. CDR3 length: 20 residues. This CDR3 reads CASSPRRRLAGGPQIETQYF. The CDR3 DNA follows: TGTGCCAGCAGCCCCCGCCGCCGGCTAGCGGGAGGGCCACAGATAGAGACCCAGTACTTC.

V and J are TRBV5-1 and TRBJ2-7; 8 bases line up with TRBD1. The germline V gene encodes CDR1 SGHRS and CDR2 YFSETQ. The V gene end was trimmed by 4 bases and the J gene end by 2 bases; junction bases not matched to a gene: 5. CDR3 length: 14 residues. CDR3 sequence reads: CASSTPGQAYEQYF. The CDR3 coding sequence is TGCGCCAGCAGCACCCCGGGACAGGCCTACGAGCAGTACTTC.

This clonotype came up a few times. V is TRBV19 and J is TRBJ1-2, with D perhaps matching TRBD1 (6 bases). The CDR3 is 16 residues long. Germline-derived CDR1 and CDR2 are LNHDA and SQIVND (reference sequence). The V gene lost 4 bases and the J gene lost 6 bases, with 21 bases spanning the gap. The CDR3 loop reads CASSTGDSRGRHGYTF. The CDR3 DNA is TGTGCCAGTAGTACGGGCGATAGCAGGGGAAGACATGGCTACACCTTC.

This clonotype was detected a few times. The gene calls are TRBV30 and TRBJ1-2; D unclear. V was clipped by 1 base and J by 4 bases, with 4 bases between them. The CDR3 is 11 residues long. Per the germline V gene, CDR1 is GTSNPN and CDR2 is SVGIG (reference sequence). The chain's CDR3 is CAWSESYGYTF. Written as DNA, the CDR3 is TGTGCCTGGAGTGAAAGCTATGGCTACACCTTC.

This clonotype was seen a handful of times. The rearrangement links TRBV5-1 to TRBJ2-7, with 10 bases aligning to TRBD1. This CDR3 has 15 amino acids. CDR1 is SGHRS, CDR2 YFSETQ, per germline. Unmatched junction bases numbered 6, after V lost 4 bases and J lost 2 bases. The CDR3 nucleotides read TGCGCCAGCAGCCCGGGGACAGGGGTCACCTACGAGCAGTACTTC. The encoded protein is CASSPGTGVTYEQYF.

This sequence joins TRBV28 and TRBJ2-1; TRBD1 is a possible D gene (6 bases). The V gene lost 5 bases and the J gene lost 10 bases, with 15 bases spanning the gap. Germline V gene lookup returns CDR1 MDHEN and CDR2 SYDVKM. CDR3 length equals 13 residues. CDR3 nucleotide sequence: TGTGCCAGCAGTCCCGGGACACCGGGGGAGCAGTTCTTC. This codes for CASSPGTPGEQFF. The full variable domain, with the rest looked up from reference TRBV28 and TRBJ2-1, is DVKVTQSSRYLVKRTGEKVFLECVQDMDHENMFWYRQDPGLGLRLIYFSYDVKMKEKGDIPEGYSVSREKKERFSLILESASTNQTSMYLCASSPGTPGEQFFGPGTRLTVL.

The table lists this clonotype with many counts. The chain employs TRBV30 and TRBJ2-5; 8 nucleotides match TRBD1. V was clipped by 8 bases and J by 0 bases; unmatched bases: 5. Germline values: CDR1 GTSNPN, CDR2 SVGIG (reference sequence). The CDR3 spans 13 residues. The CDR3 region has the DNA TGTGCCGGACAGGGACAGTACCAAGAGACCCAGTACTTC. Translation gives CAGQGQYQETQYF.

This clonotype has a count of ten or more. This chain uses TRBV18 with TRBJ2-7, with 10 bases lining up with TRBD1. V dropped 8 bases and J dropped 0; count of bases not matched to a gene: 7. The length of the CDR3 is 15 residues. CDR1 is KGHSH and CDR2 is LQKENI in the germline V gene. The CDR3 reads CASSPGQGRSYEQYF. The CDR3 nucleotides read TGTGCCAGCAGCCCGGGACAGGGGCGCTCCTACGAGCAGTACTTC.

This clonotype occurred a few times. The V call is TRBV6-5, the J call TRBJ1-3; D is uncertain. Trimming cost V 0 bases and J 2 bases, with 11 bases left between them. This CDR3 comprises 16 residues. CDR1 is MNHEY and CDR2 is SVGAGI in the germline V gene. The CDR3 DNA is TGTGCCAGCAGTTACTCAGTTGGGGAGACTGGAAACACCATATATTTT. Residues: CASSYSVGETGNTIYF.

A few counts support this clonotype. The chain employs TRBV10-3 and TRBJ2-2, with TRBD1 as a possible D gene (5 bases). The CDR3 runs 14 residues. V was shortened by 4 bases and J by 3 bases, with 9 bases between the two germline ends. Germline V gene data show CDR1 as ENHRY and CDR2 as SYGVKD. CDR3 nucleotides: TGTGCCATCAGTGGGACCAGGGACACCGGGGAGCTGTTTTTT. The encoded protein is CAISGTRDTGELFF.

V gene TRBV5-1 combines with J gene TRBJ2-1; D is perhaps TRBD1 (6 bases). This CDR3 is built from 15 residues. The V gene lost 0 bases and the J gene lost 2 bases, with 9 bases spanning the gap. Germline CDR1 SGHRS, CDR2 YFSETQ. The CDR3 sequence: CASSLGQATYNEQFF. As DNA, the CDR3 is TGCGCCAGCAGCTTGGGACAGGCGACCTACAATGAGCAGTTCTTC.

The rearrangement links TRBV12-3 or TRBV12-4 to TRBJ2-7, with D unresolved. Trimming shortened V by 3 bases and J by 6 bases, and 12 bases separated the two germline ends. The CDR3 has 13 residues. The CDR3 is CASSFTDRGEQYF. CDR3 nucleotide sequence: TGTGCCAGCAGTTTCACCGATCGCGGCGAGCAGTACTTC.

This clonotype was detected a few times. The CDR3 DNA reads TGTGCCAGCAGCAACACAGTCGCCTATGGCTACACCTTC. The encoded protein is CASSNTVAYGYTF. This chain uses TRBV2 with TRBJ1-2; no clear D. This CDR3 contains 13 residues. The V gene lost 6 bases and the J gene lost 4 bases, with 12 bases spanning the gap. Germline loops: CDR1 SNHLY, CDR2 FYNNEI. Drawing the rest from reference TRBV2 and TRBJ1-2, the complete variable domain is EPEVTQTPSHQVTQMGQEVILRCVPISNHLYFYWYRQILGQKVEFLVSFYNNEISEKSEIFDDQFSVERPDGSNFTLKIRSTKLEDSAMYFCASSNTVAYGYTFGSGTRLTVV.

The chain has TRBV7-9 and TRBJ2-3; 7 bases map to TRBD2. The CDR3 sequence is 15 residues long. Germline loops: CDR1 SEHNR, CDR2 FQNEAQ (reference sequence). J was trimmed by 0 bases and V by 5 bases; bases with no gene match: 5. For the CDR3, the DNA is TGTGCCAGCAGCCCGGGGACTACTAGCACAGATACGCAGTATTTT. Its protein product is CASSPGTTSTDTQYF.

The V call is TRBV28, the J call TRBJ2-1; D is perhaps TRBD1 or TRBD2 (5 bases each). The length of the CDR3 is 14 residues. The germline V and J ends were trimmed by 11 bases and 4 bases, with 18 bases remaining between them. Per the germline V gene, CDR1 is MDHEN and CDR2 is SYDVKM. This CDR3 is CAASRDGTYNEQFF. DNA of the CDR3: TGTGCCGCAAGTAGGGACGGGACGTACAATGAGCAGTTCTTC. Supplemented by reference TRBV28 and TRBJ2-1, the full variable domain reads DVKVTQSSRYLVKRTGEKVFLECVQDMDHENMFWYRQDPGLGLRLIYFSYDVKMKEKGDIPEGYSVSREKKERFSLILESASTNQTSMYLCAASRDGTYNEQFFGPGTRLTVL.

This clonotype was detected many times. The chain joins TRBV28 to TRBJ2-1; TRBD2 agrees at 7 bases. This CDR3 is built from 16 residues. With V trimmed by 0 bases and J by 5 bases, 7 bases remained unmatched. Looked up from germline, CDR1 is MDHEN and CDR2 is SYDVKM. CDR3 DNA sequence: TGTGCCAGCAGTTTATGGGCCGGCGGGAGTCACAATGAGCAGTTCTTC. It yields the protein CASSLWAGGSHNEQFF.

This clonotype turned up a few times. The chain joins TRBV20-1 to TRBJ2-1; a weak D match, TRBD2 (8 bases). The CDR3 is 15 amino acids. The V end was cut by 6 bases, the J end by 9 bases, with 24 bases between. Looked up from germline, CDR1 is DFQATT and CDR2 is SNEGSKA (reference sequence). The CDR3 reads CSAKGGSGSLREQFF. The CDR3 nucleotides read TGCAGTGCAAAAGGGGGCAGCGGGAGTCTTCGTGAGCAGTTCTTC.

The chain has TRBV7-2 and TRBJ2-2, with no clear D. There are 14 residues in the CDR3. V was trimmed by 10 bases and J by 1 base, leaving 13 bases between them. Germline loops: CDR1 SGHTA, CDR2 FQGNSA. This chain's CDR3 is CATGRKRNTGELFF. CDR3 nucleotide sequence: TGTGCCACCGGACGGAAAAGGAACACCGGGGAGCTGTTTTTT.

The gene calls are TRBV9 and TRBJ2-3; tentative D call: TRBD2 (5 bases). The germline V gene encodes CDR1 SGDLS and CDR2 YYNGEE. V dropped 0 bases and J dropped 4 bases, with 15 bases sitting between them. The CDR3 is made up of 16 amino acids. CDR3 residues: CASSVAVDRGSDTQYF. The CDR3 coding sequence is TGTGCCAGCAGCGTAGCTGTAGACCGAGGGTCAGATACGCAGTATTTT.

V gene TRBV9 combines with J gene TRBJ1-3, with no clear D. The V end lost 0 bases, the J end lost 4 bases, and 2 bases lay between the germline ends. Germline loops: CDR1 SGDLS, CDR2 YYNGEE. There are 12 residues in the CDR3. For the CDR3, the DNA is TGTGCCAGCAGCGTAGGGGGAAACACCATATATTTT. This translates into CASSVGGNTIYF.